These T cell receptor beta chains were read from a single sample in a study of blood T cell repertoires in COVID-19. Repertoires were generated with immunoSEQ multiplex PCR, while TCRdb's copy carries only in-frame clones and drops some. The sample shows under 350,000 clones, approximately 90% of them seen only once. The sequenced sample consisted of PBMCs or T cells enriched from blood (not recorded which). The receptors stem from a man aged 25 to 40 who had recovered from COVID-19. CDR3s include the opening cysteine and the closing phenylalanine or tryptophan. The D gene is left open where the match is weak. Size values are once, few and many counts, or a class for expanded clones, and some rows have none.

j_call clone_size v_call d_call cdr3_length cdr3_nt cdr3_aa
TRBJ1-1 NA TRBV29-1 TRBD1 13 TGCAGCGTTGAGAGGACAGGGGCAACTGAAGCTTTCTTT CSVERTGATEAFF
TRBJ2-7 NA TRBV5-1 NA 12 TGCGCCAGCAGTCTGGGCGGGGTTGGGCAGTACTTC CASSLGGVGQYF
TRBJ2-7 medium-sized TRBV4-2 NA 15 TGTGCCAGCAGCCAAGATGACGGGAGCTCCTACGAGCAGTACTTC CASSQDDGSSYEQYF
TRBJ1-2 NA TRBV7-9 TRBD1 19 TGTGCCAGCAGCCGGACGCGAGGGCAACCGGGACAGGGGGCCTATGGCTACACCTTC CASSRTRGQPGQGAYGYTF
TRBJ1-2 NA TRBV7-2 NA 14 TGTGCCAGCAGCTTACCCTTCCGGAACTATGGCTACACCTTC CASSLPFRNYGYTF
TRBJ2-5 NA TRBV5-1 TRBD2 16 TGCGCCAGCAGCCCTCGGACGACTAGCGGGGGTGAGACCCAGTACTTC CASSPRTTSGGETQYF
TRBJ2-3 NA TRBV4-2 NA 16 TGTGCCAGCAGCCAAGAAGGAGTTTCCACTACAGATACGCAGTATTTT CASSQEGVSTTDTQYF
TRBJ2-2 few TRBV24-1 TRBD1 19 TGTGCCACCAGTGACCCCTTTCTCGGGACAGGGACCTCAGGCGGGGAGCTGTTTTTT CATSDPFLGTGTSGGELFF
TRBJ1-1 NA TRBV19 NA 11 TGTGCCAGTAGACTAAATGGTGCAGCTTTCTTT CASRLNGAAFF
TRBJ1-1 NA TRBV30 NA 14 TGTGCCTGGAGTCCGGACAAGATGAACACTGAAGCTTTCTTT CAWSPDKMNTEAFF
TRBJ1-5 NA TRBV18 NA 15 TGTGCCAGCTCCCAGGAGGTACCCTCCGGTCAGCCCCAGCATTTT CASSQEVPSGQPQHF
TRBJ1-1 NA TRBV5-1 NA 14 TGCGCCAGCAGCTTCAGCGGGGAGAACACTGAAGCTTTCTTT CASSFSGENTEAFF
TRBJ2-3 NA TRBV5-4 NA 14 TGTGCCAGCAGCTTGGACTACAGCACAGATACGCAGTATTTT CASSLDYSTDTQYF
TRBJ2-3 NA TRBV5-1 TRBD2 15 TGCGCCAGCAGCTTGGTGAGCGGGGGGAAGGATACGCAGTATTTT CASSLVSGGKDTQYF
TRBJ1-1 few TRBV19 TRBD1 16 TGTGCCAGTAGTATACTGGCGGGACAGGGTCGCACTGAAGCTTTCTTT CASSILAGQGRTEAFF
TRBJ2-7 NA TRBV5-4 TRBD2 16 TGTGCCAGCAGCTTGACTAGCGGGAGGGGTTCCTACGAGCAGTACTTC CASSLTSGRGSYEQYF